The 32 T cell receptor beta chains in this list originate from one sample, sequenced in a study of beta chain features in type 1 diabetes. Whole-study findings and limits: Type 1 diabetes patients showed a moderate but significant shortening of TCRB CDR3s in all four CD4+ subsets.

Expressed TCRB transcripts were sequenced, since all the RNA that had been isolated was reverse transcribed. Using immunoSEQ multiplex PCR, the repertoire was profiled, and TCRdb retains in-frame clones only, with some absent. The sample includes 150,000 to 200,000 clones, roughly 9% seen only once; the top ten take about 0.65%. For these receptors, no antigen is known. The sample comprised central memory CD4+ T cells from blood. The origin of the receptors is a woman aged 30 to 39 with type 1 diabetes.

In its sample, this clone was seen a few times. V gene TRBV4-2 combines with J gene TRBJ2-5; 12 bases align to TRBD2. Germline CDR1 is LGHNA and CDR2 is YNFKEQ. V gave up 3 bases and J gave up 2 bases; unmatched junction bases: 7. The CDR3 is 17 amino acids. The CDR3 DNA reads TGTGCCAGCAGCCAGAACGCCGGACTAGCGGGGCAAGAGACCCAGTACTTC. It yields the protein CASSQNAGLAGQETQYF.

In this sample, this clone turned up a few times. V and J are TRBV28 and TRBJ2-7; 9 bases line up with TRBD2. Per germline, CDR1 MDHEN and CDR2 SYDVKM. Trimming at V came to 4 bases and at J to 0 bases, leaving 4 bases not matched to a gene. The CDR3 runs to 15 residues. The CDR3 here is CASSSPSGISYEQYF. As DNA, the CDR3 is TGTGCCAGCAGTTCCCCTAGCGGGATCTCCTACGAGCAGTACTTC.

This clone was seen more than once but under ten times. The V gene is TRBV6-5, the J gene TRBJ1-1, with D possibly matching TRBD1 (6 bases). Germline CDR1 reads MNHEY; CDR2 reads SVGAGI. This CDR3 is 12 amino acids long. The V gene lost 6 bases and the J gene lost 7 bases, with 12 bases spanning the gap. Written as DNA, the CDR3 is TGTGCCAGCAGCCAGGGGATTCGTGAAGCTTTCTTT. It translates to CASSQGIREAFF.

The chain uses TRBV7-9 and TRBJ2-6; D might be TRBD1 (5 bases). Germline V CDR1 and CDR2: SEHNR, FQNEAQ (reference sequence). V was shortened by 7 bases and J by 0 bases, with 13 bases between the two germline ends. CDR3 length: 16 amino acids. The CDR3 DNA reads as TGTGCCAGCAACCGACAGCACTTCTCTGGGGCCAACGTCCTGACTTTC. Translated, it gives CASNRQHFSGANVLTF.

The rearrangement links TRBV9 to TRBJ1-1; 8 positions match TRBD1. The CDR3 has 14 residues. Germline V lookup: CDR1 SGDLS, CDR2 YYNGEE. V dropped 5 bases and J dropped 3; count of bases not matched to a gene: 6. CDR3 nucleotides: TGTGCCAGCAGTCGGACAGGGCTCGACACTGAAGCTTTCTTT. It codes for CASSRTGLDTEAFF.

The chain joins TRBV21-1 to TRBJ2-7; the table's D call TRBD2 went unverified against the DNA. TRBV21-1 is labeled a pseudogene. This CDR3 contains 14 residues. The CDR3: CASSRTSPSYEQYF. DNA for the CDR3: TGTGCCAGCAGCAGGACTTCACCCTCCTACGAGCAGTACTTC.

CDR3 bases: TGTGCCAGCGGTGGTGCGGGGCTTAACACTGAAGCTTTCTTT. It yields the protein CASGGAGLNTEAFF. This chain joins TRBV7-2 and TRBJ1-1; D may be TRBD1 (5 bases). V lost 8 bases, J lost 2 bases, and 15 bases lay in between. CDR1 is SGHTA and CDR2 is FQGNSA in the germline V gene. The CDR3 contains 14 residues.

V and J are TRBV30 and TRBJ1-1, with a tentative D call TRBD1 (6 bases). Germline V gene lookup returns CDR1 GTSNPN and CDR2 SVGIG (reference sequence). The CDR3 loop spans 13 amino acids. V lost 1 base and J lost 11, with 17 bases in between. CDR3 amino acids: CAWSAKGVGEAFF. The CDR3, as DNA: TGTGCCTGGAGTGCCAAGGGGGTCGGTGAGGCTTTCTTT.

The chain has TRBV7-2 and TRBJ2-1, with TRBD2 as a possible D gene (5 bases). The germline V gene encodes CDR1 SGHTA and CDR2 FQGNSA. V lost 1 base to trimming and J lost 9 bases, with 16 bases between them. The CDR3 spans 15 residues. CDR3 region: CASSLVASLQSEQFF. The DNA for the CDR3 is TGTGCCAGCAGCTTAGTAGCTAGCCTACAATCTGAGCAGTTCTTC.

The J gene is TRBJ2-3, the V gene TRBV7-2; 12 bases fit TRBD2. This CDR3 is built from 15 residues. V lost 5 bases to trimming and J lost 7 bases; unmatched junction nucleotides: 7. The germline V gene encodes CDR1 SGHTA and CDR2 FQGNSA. CDR3 loop: CASSLQTSGSNTQYF. The CDR3 DNA sequence: TGTGCCAGCAGCCTACAGACTAGCGGGAGTAATACGCAGTATTTT.

This clone was observed a handful of times. This chain uses TRBV5-4 with TRBJ2-3; 9 nucleotides match TRBD2. The CDR3 is 16 residues long. In germline, CDR1 is SGHNT, CDR2 YYREEE (reference sequence). J was trimmed by 1 base and V by 5 bases; bases with no gene match: 8. In DNA form, the CDR3 reads TGTGCCAGCAGTCCTCTAGCGGGGCGCCGCACAGATACGCAGTATTTT. Protein: CASSPLAGRRTDTQYF. Combining the CDR3 with reference TRBV5-4 and TRBJ2-3 gives the whole variable domain ETGVTQSPTHLIKTRGQQVTLRCSSQSGHNTVSWYQQALGQGPQFIFQYYREEENGRGNFPPRFSGLQFPNYSSELNVNALELDDSALYLCASSPLAGRRTDTQYFGPGTRLTVL.

V is TRBV19 and J is TRBJ1-5; no clear D. Germline CDR1 is LNHDA and CDR2 is SQIVND (reference sequence). The CDR3 has 13 amino acids. The V and J ends lost 2 bases and 3 bases respectively, with 5 bases between them. CDR3: CASSIMANQPQHF. CDR3 bases: TGTGCCAGTAGTATAATGGCCAATCAGCCCCAGCATTTT.

The rearrangement links TRBV11-2 to TRBJ2-5; 8 bases agree with TRBD1. The CDR3 consists of 15 residues. V lost 5 bases to trimming and J lost 5 bases; unmatched junction nucleotides: 10. Germline assignment: CDR1 SGHAT and CDR2 FQNNGV. In DNA form, the CDR3 reads TGTGCCAGCAGCACGCACAGGGGGACCCAGGAGACCCAGTACTTC. This gives the protein CASSTHRGTQETQYF.

This clone appeared a few times. V gene TRBV19 combines with J gene TRBJ2-1, with 10 bases fitting TRBD1. Germline-derived CDR1 and CDR2 are LNHDA and SQIVND (reference sequence). There are 15 residues in the CDR3. Trimming cost V 2 bases and J 5 bases; bases outside gene matches: 3. The CDR3 DNA reads TGTGCCAGTAGTATAATTGGACAGGGGGACAATGAGCAGTTCTTC. It is translated as CASSIIGQGDNEQFF.

In its sample, this clone was seen a few times. This chain joins TRBV28 and TRBJ2-7, with 8 positions matching TRBD1. V gave up 2 bases and J gave up 1 base; unmatched junction bases: 7. The V gene's germline CDR1 is MDHEN and CDR2 SYDVKM. The CDR3 spans 16 residues. CDR3 DNA: TGTGCCAGCAGTTTAGCCCCCGGGACAGGATCCTACGAGCAGTACTTC. Translating gives CASSLAPGTGSYEQYF.

The V gene is TRBV30, the J gene TRBJ1-1, with D perhaps matching TRBD1 (6 bases). In germline, CDR1 is GTSNPN, CDR2 SVGIG (reference sequence). The CDR3 runs to 11 residues. Trimming left V 5 bases short and J 10 bases short, with 14 bases between. The CDR3 here is CAWDGGGPAFF. The CDR3 region has the DNA TGTGCCTGGGACGGGGGGGGGCCAGCTTTCTTT.

The chain carries TRBV21-1 and TRBJ1-1; the table's D call of TRBD1 was not tested on the DNA. TRBV21-1 is flagged as a pseudogene. There are 16 residues in the CDR3. CDR3 sequence: CASSRPTGQVYPEAFF. The CDR3 nucleotides read TGTGCCAGCAGCAGACCAACGGGACAGGTTTATCCTGAAGCTTTCTTT.

This clone was detected only a few times. This chain uses TRBV2 with TRBJ2-3, with D possibly matching TRBD1 (6 bases). The V and J ends lost 7 bases and 0 bases respectively, with 14 bases between them. From germline, CDR1 is SNHLY and CDR2 FYNNEI. There are 15 residues in the CDR3. The DNA of the CDR3 is TGTGCCAGCATGGGTACAGGGCGAAGCACAGATACGCAGTATTTT. Translated: CASMGTGRSTDTQYF.

CDR3: CAGGQGSRVYTF. CDR3 DNA sequence: TGTGCCGGGGGACAGGGCTCCCGGGTCTACACCTTC. The rearrangement uses TRBV30 and TRBJ1-2; 9 bases are a match to TRBD1. Unmatched junction bases numbered 11, after V lost 8 bases and J lost 10 bases. The CDR3 is 12 residues long. Germline lookup yields CDR1 GTSNPN and CDR2 SVGIG (reference sequence).

Written as DNA, the CDR3 is TGTGCCAGCAGTGACAGGGTGTCCACCGGGGAGCTGTTTTTT. Encoded protein: CASSDRVSTGELFF. V gene TRBV7-3 combines with J gene TRBJ2-2; 7 bases fit TRBD1. Losses at the gene ends were 6 bases for V and 4 bases for J; bases not matched to a gene: 5. This CDR3 has 14 residues. CDR1 SGHTA and CDR2 FQGTGA come from the germline V gene.

The chain carries TRBV28 and TRBJ2-1, with a tentative D call TRBD2 (5 bases). This CDR3 has 13 residues. V was trimmed by 4 bases and J by 9 bases, leaving 13 bases between them. CDR1 MDHEN and CDR2 SYDVKM come from the germline V gene. The CDR3 DNA reads TGTGCCAGCAGTTCCCTACGGAGGCCTGAGCAGTTCTTC. This gives the protein CASSSLRRPEQFF. Using reference TRBV28 and TRBJ2-1 for the parts outside the CDR3, the full variable domain is DVKVTQSSRYLVKRTGEKVFLECVQDMDHENMFWYRQDPGLGLRLIYFSYDVKMKEKGDIPEGYSVSREKKERFSLILESASTNQTSMYLCASSSLRRPEQFFGPGTRLTVL.

The gene calls are TRBV30 and TRBJ2-7, with D possibly TRBD2 on 6 matching bases. V was cut by 5 bases and J by 2 bases, with 13 bases left in between. Germline V gene sequence: CDR1 GTSNPN, CDR2 SVGIG (reference sequence). The CDR3 consists of 13 residues. CDR3: CAWGGLSAYEQYF. In DNA, the CDR3 is TGTGCCTGGGGGGGACTGTCCGCCTACGAGCAGTACTTC.

This clone has more than one count but fewer than ten. The chain has TRBV2 and TRBJ1-1; 8 bases agree with TRBD1. Looked up from germline, CDR1 is SNHLY and CDR2 is FYNNEI. Unmatched junction bases numbered 5, after V lost 5 bases and J lost 9 bases. This CDR3 contains 12 residues. The chain's CDR3 is CASSRTGRKAFF. CDR3 DNA: TGTGCCAGCAGTCGGACAGGGAGAAAAGCTTTCTTT.

There are a few counts of this clone. The rearrangement links TRBV27 to TRBJ2-3, with D uncertain. The CDR3 has 13 residues. Germline CDR1 and CDR2: MNHEY and SMNVEV (reference sequence). V lost 8 bases, J lost 2 bases, and 11 bases lay in between. CDR3 protein: CASHSTNTDTQYF. The CDR3, as DNA: TGTGCCAGCCACTCCACCAACACAGATACGCAGTATTTT.

This clone was counted a few times. The rearrangement joins TRBV5-1 to TRBJ2-2; no clear D. Trimming took off 7 bases at V and 3 bases at J, with 13 bases between the two ends. This CDR3 comprises 14 residues. Germline assignment: CDR1 SGHRS and CDR2 YFSETQ. The CDR3 loop reads CASCRLEDTGELFF. The CDR3 DNA sequence: TGCGCCAGCTGTCGGCTAGAGGACACCGGGGAGCTGTTTTTT.

The chain joins TRBV27 to TRBJ2-1; 7 bases map to TRBD1. The germline gives CDR1 MNHEY, CDR2 SMNVEV (reference sequence). J lost 8 bases, V lost 5 bases, and 6 bases had no gene match. The CDR3 length is 13 residues. The CDR3 protein is CASSQTGMDEQFF. CDR3 bases: TGTGCCAGCAGTCAGACAGGGATGGATGAGCAGTTCTTC.

This chain joins TRBV23-1 and TRBJ2-7; 10 positions match TRBD2. TRBV23-1 is an ORF, and what it does is uncertain. This CDR3 region has 17 residues. J lost 6 bases, V lost 3 bases, and 14 bases had no gene match. DNA for the CDR3: TGCGCCAGCAGTCACCTCCCCCCGCTAGCGGGAGTGAGCGAGCAGTACTTC. The encoded protein is CASSHLPPLAGVSEQYF.

The V gene is TRBV18, the J gene TRBJ2-1; D not certain. This CDR3 region has 16 residues. Germline V CDR1 and CDR2: KGHSH, LQKENI. Trimming removed 0 bases from V and 4 bases from J, with 13 bases in between. The CDR3 bases are TGTGCCAGCTCACCACCGTCTAGATCAGCATACAATGAGCAGTTCTTC. Protein sequence: CASSPPSRSAYNEQFF.

The V gene is TRBV5-1, the J gene TRBJ2-7; no definite D call. CDR1 and CDR2 from the germline V gene are SGHRS and YFSETQ. V lost 0 bases, J lost 7 bases, and 14 bases lay in between. The length of the CDR3 is 14 residues. CDR3 residues: CASSLVSETREQYF. The DNA for the CDR3 is TGCGCCAGCAGCTTGGTTTCGGAAACGCGGGAGCAGTACTTC.

This clone was counted between two and nine times. J is TRBJ2-3 and V is TRBV5-1; 8 bases are a match to TRBD2. The CDR3 loop spans 16 amino acids. V lost 0 bases to trimming and J lost 2 bases; unmatched junction nucleotides: 5. Germline V gives CDR1 SGHRS, CDR2 YFSETQ. The CDR3 loop is CASSLETSGYTDTQYF. DNA of the CDR3: TGCGCCAGCAGCTTGGAAACTAGCGGATACACAGATACGCAGTATTTT.

The chain carries TRBV7-9 and TRBJ1-1; tentative D call: TRBD1 (6 bases). V dropped 3 bases and J dropped 10 bases, with 9 bases sitting between them. Germline lookup yields CDR1 SEHNR and CDR2 FQNEAQ (reference sequence). The CDR3 loop spans 11 amino acids. The CDR3 here is CASSLGARAFF. Here the CDR3 DNA reads TGTGCCAGCAGCTTGGGGGCCCGAGCTTTCTTT.

This clone occurred a few times. This chain uses TRBV5-1 with TRBJ2-7; 12 bases align to TRBD1. The V gene end was trimmed by 4 bases and the J gene end by 5 bases; junction bases not matched to a gene: 4. Per germline, CDR1 SGHRS and CDR2 YFSETQ. The CDR3 runs 14 residues. The CDR3 region is CASSGGTGGHEQYF. CDR3 nucleotide sequence: TGCGCCAGCAGCGGAGGGACAGGGGGCCACGAGCAGTACTTC.